This T cell receptor (beta chain) is from a study of control samples from healthy donors and cancer patients. Looked up from germline, CDR1 is SQVTM and CDR2 is ANQGSEA. The CDR3 sequence is 12 residues long. V lost 4 bases and J 4 bases, leaving 10 bases between the germline ends. TCRdb's table, derived via immunoSEQ multiplex PCR, lists solely in-frame clones and lacks some. The sample lists approximately 130,000 clones; about 86% were seen once. This TCR came from a young man in good health. Sequencing used blood. The chain carries TRBV29-1 and TRBJ1-1; D is unresolved. This CDR3 reads CSVGEWGTEAFF. The CDR3 DNA is TGCAGCGTTGGGGAATGGGGCACTGAAGCTTTCTTT.